What follows is one T cell receptor (beta chain) and its context. The antigen is not known. The junction differs from germline at one of its ends, possibly a read error. This record comes from a study of tumor-infiltrating lymphocytes in primary liver carcinoma. Study observations and caveats: Tumor region pairs overlapped more than did tumor-adjacent and tumor-blood pairs. Detection in all five tumor regions applied to only about 8-25% of top clones.

From roughly 20-30 mg of unsorted bulk tissue, DNA and RNA were co-extracted together. Samples were taken from five separate regions of every tumor. The V gene's germline CDR1 is SGHAT and CDR2 FQNNGV. The CDR3 is 11 amino acids. Starting from 500 ng of total RNA, TCR beta cDNA was produced with a primer in the constant region. What produced the TCR beta libraries was three nested multiplex PCR rounds using slightly modified ARM-PCR. In the first two PCR rounds, TRBV1-TRBV30 forward primers were paired with a C-beta reverse primer, and each round lasted about 9 cycles. TCRdb reprocessed the multiplex PCR reads with MiXCR, giving one entry per CDR3 protein. The sample records about 99,000 distinct CDR3 sequences, around two thirds being singletons.

This TCR was sampled from a woman aged 55-75 years with primary liver carcinoma and hepatitis B virus infection. What was sequenced was liver tumor tissue from sampling region 5. The subset denotes: tumor region T5, tumor centre. The chain carries TRBV11-2 and TRBJ2-5; D gene ambiguous. This CDR3 is CASSLCETHYF. CDR3 nucleotide sequence: TGTGCCAGCAGCTTATGTGAGACCCACTACTTC.